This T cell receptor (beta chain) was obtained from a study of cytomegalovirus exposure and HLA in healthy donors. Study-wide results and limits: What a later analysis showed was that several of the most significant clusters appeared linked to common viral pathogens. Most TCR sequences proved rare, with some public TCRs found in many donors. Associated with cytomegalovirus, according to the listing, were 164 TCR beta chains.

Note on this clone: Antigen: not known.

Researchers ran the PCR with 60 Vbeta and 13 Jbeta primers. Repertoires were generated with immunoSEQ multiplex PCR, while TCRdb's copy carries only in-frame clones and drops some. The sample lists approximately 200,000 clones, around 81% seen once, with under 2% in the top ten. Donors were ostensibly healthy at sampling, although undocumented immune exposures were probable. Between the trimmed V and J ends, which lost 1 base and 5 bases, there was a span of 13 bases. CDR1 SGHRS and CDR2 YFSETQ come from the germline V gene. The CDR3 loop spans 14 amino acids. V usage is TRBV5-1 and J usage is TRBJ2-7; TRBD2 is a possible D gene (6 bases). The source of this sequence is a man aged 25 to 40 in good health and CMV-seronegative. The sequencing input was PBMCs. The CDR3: CASSLFGSGNEQYF. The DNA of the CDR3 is TGCGCCAGCAGCTTGTTCGGGAGTGGGAACGAGCAGTACTTC. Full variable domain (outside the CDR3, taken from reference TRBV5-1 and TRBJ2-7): KAGVTQTPRYLIKTRGQQVTLSCSPISGHRSVSWYQQTPGQGLQFLFEYFSETQRNKGNFPGRFSGRQFSNSRSEMNVSTLELGDSALYLCASSLFGSGNEQYFGPGTRLTVT.